This entry describes one T cell receptor beta chain. The antigen is undetermined. TCR beta sequences were obtained from blood CD8+ and CD4+ T cells. Controls comprised healthy donors matched for age and sex. This specimen comes from a study of CD8 T cells in Susac syndrome. With random hexamers, roughly 0.45 to 1 ug RNA was reverse transcribed. A multiplex approach, immunoSEQ multiplex PCR, amplified TCR beta CDR3 across 54 Vbeta and 13 Jbeta. TCRdb re-called the immunoSEQ multiplex PCR reads with MiXCR, one entry per CDR3 protein. Of some 180,000 distinct CDR3 sequences listed, just under 95% are singletons. The germline gives CDR1 LGHNA, CDR2 YSLEER. V shed 0 bases, J shed 3 bases, and the junction held 6 bases outside the gene matches. This CDR3 region has 18 residues. Findings and limits, study-wide: Regarding the TCR sequencing and HLA analysis, the study admitted that a relatively small number of individuals were involved.

This chain joins TRBV4-3 and TRBJ2-1; TRBD2 aligns across 12 bases. Sequences were obtained from CD4+ T cells from PBMCs. This clonotype originated in a human donor in good health. The CDR3 sequence is CASSQEASGRALYNEQFF. The CDR3 nucleotides read TGCGCCAGCAGCCAAGAGGCTAGCGGGAGGGCCCTCTACAATGAGCAGTTCTTC.